This entry describes one TCR beta chain. This specimen comes from a study of Ad26.COV2.S vaccination and SARS-CoV-2 variants. The CDR3 is 14 residues long. V was clipped by 8 bases and J by 3 bases; unmatched bases: 7. Germline V lookup: CDR1 SNHLY, CDR2 FYNNEI. Here immunoSEQ multiplex PCR was the method, and the copy in TCRdb shows in-frame clones only, minus some. The data hold more than 150,000 clones, with 87% observed a single time. The gene calls are TRBV2 and TRBJ2-1, with 7 bases identical to TRBD1. This sample comprised peripheral blood, obtained after recovery from COVID-19. This receptor was obtained from a human donor who had recovered from COVID-19. The CDR3 DNA sequence: TGTGCCAGCGGGGGCCGGGACAGCTACAATGAGCAGTTCTTC. The encoded protein is CASGGRDSYNEQFF.